The 14 T cell receptor beta chains reported below all come from one sample, sequenced in a study of blood T cell repertoires in COVID-19. Assay: immunoSEQ multiplex PCR; the TCRdb copy retains only in-frame clones and omits some. The data hold about 200,000 clones, with about 86% observed a single time. The specimen was PBMCs or T cells enriched from blood (not recorded which). These receptor sequences come from a man aged 40-49 years who had recovered from COVID-19.

The chain links TRBV28 to TRBJ1-5; D is undetermined. From germline, CDR1 is MDHEN and CDR2 SYDVKM. CDR3 length: 14 residues. V gave up 6 bases and J gave up 0 bases, with 9 bases separating them. CDR3 sequence (DNA): TGTGCCAGCAGGAGAGAAATTAGCAATCAGCCCCAGCATTTT. Encoded protein: CASRREISNQPQHF.

This clone showed up just once. The chain is built from TRBV5-6 and TRBJ2-3; 7 bases agree with TRBD1. The junction had 9 bases not matched to a gene; V was cut back by 2 bases and J by 6 bases. The CDR3 runs 15 residues. Germline V CDR1 and CDR2: SGHDT, YYEEEE. The CDR3 is CASSFRDSGVDTQYF. The DNA of the CDR3 is TGTGCCAGCAGCTTCCGGGACAGTGGAGTTGATACGCAGTATTTT.

J is TRBJ1-1 and V is TRBV11-2; perhaps TRBD1 as D (6 bases). Germline CDR1 SGHAT, CDR2 FQNNGV. V dropped 9 bases and J dropped 0 bases, with 20 bases sitting between them. The CDR3 spans 16 residues. The CDR3 protein is CARKMWTVWMNTEAFF. Written as DNA, the CDR3 is TGTGCCAGGAAAATGTGGACAGTCTGGATGAACACTGAAGCTTTCTTT.

This clone was observed a few times. The J gene is TRBJ1-1, the V gene TRBV7-9; D perhaps matches TRBD1 (6 bases). The ends were cut back, 3 bases at V and 11 bases at J, with 13 bases in the middle. CDR1 and CDR2 (germline): SEHNR, FQNEAQ (reference sequence). CDR3 size: 12 residues. In DNA, the CDR3 is TGTGCCAGCAGCTTCCAGGGGAGGGTGGCTTTCTTT. Translating gives CASSFQGRVAFF.

CDR3 sequence reads: CASSLLGSDNEQFF. CDR3 nucleotide sequence: TGTGCCAGCAGCTTGCTAGGGAGCGACAATGAGCAGTTCTTC. V gene TRBV5-4 combines with J gene TRBJ2-1; a possible D gene is TRBD2 (5 bases). V lost 1 base to trimming and J lost 5 bases, with 10 bases between them. CDR3 length: 14 residues. Germline V gene sequence: CDR1 SGHNT, CDR2 YYREEE (reference sequence).

The J gene is TRBJ1-4, the V gene TRBV30; 8 bases agree with TRBD1. V lost 5 bases, J lost 4 bases, and 6 bases stayed unmatched. The CDR3 has 14 amino acids. The germline gives CDR1 GTSNPN, CDR2 SVGIG (reference sequence). CDR3 bases: TGTGCCTGGGACAGGGGTCCAGGTAATGAAAAACTGTTTTTT. It yields the protein CAWDRGPGNEKLFF.

The chain links TRBV19 to TRBJ2-3; 8 bases match TRBD1. The V and J ends lost 5 bases and 7 bases, in that order; junction bases with no gene match: 5. Germline CDR1 reads LNHDA; CDR2 reads SQIVND (reference sequence). The CDR3 spans 13 residues. The CDR3 sequence: CASSRAGGNTQYF. The CDR3, as DNA: TGTGCCAGTAGTCGCGCAGGGGGCAATACGCAGTATTTT. The variable domain in full, with the rest retrieved from reference TRBV19 and TRBJ2-3, is DGGITQSPKYLFRKEGQNVTLSCEQNLNHDAMYWYRQDPGQGLRLIYYSQIVNDFQKGDIAEGYSVSREKKESFPLTVTSAQKNPTAFYLCASSRAGGNTQYFGPGTRLTVL.

J is TRBJ1-2 and V is TRBV28, with 7 positions matching TRBD1. The CDR3 runs to 14 residues. The V segment lost 6 bases and the J segment 1 base; nucleotides outside the gene matches: 5. Per germline, CDR1 MDHEN and CDR2 SYDVKM. CDR3 sequence reads: CASSGTALNYGYTF. The DNA of the CDR3 is TGTGCCAGCAGCGGGACAGCCCTTAACTATGGCTACACCTTC.

Comments on this clone: One junction end does not reproduce the germline sequence, and a read error may be involved. This sequence joins TRBV3-1 (or the pseudogene TRBV3-2) and TRBJ1-6; 7 bases are a match to TRBD1. The CDR3 is made up of 13 amino acids. Per germline, CDR1 LGHDT and CDR2 YNNKEL (reference sequence). The CDR3 DNA is TGTGCCAGCAGCCAAGATGTAGAGGGAGACAGGGACTTT. This translates into CASSQDVEGDRDF.

This chain joins TRBV9 and TRBJ1-1, with a possible D match to TRBD1 (5 bases). This CDR3 contains 18 residues. CDR1 is SGDLS and CDR2 is YYNGEE in the germline V gene. V was cut by 4 bases and J by 0 bases, with 22 bases left in between. CDR3 amino acids: CASSHTGGWGALNTEAFF. The CDR3 DNA reads as TGTGCCAGCAGCCACACGGGGGGATGGGGTGCTTTGAACACTGAAGCTTTCTTT.

The chain uses TRBV6-5 and TRBJ1-2; D unresolved. Germline V gene sequence: CDR1 MNHEY, CDR2 SVGAGI. V dropped 2 bases and J dropped 4 bases, with 14 bases sitting between them. The CDR3 runs 15 residues. The CDR3 nucleotides are TGTGCCAGCAGTTACGACCGGACTCGGGTCTATGGCTACACCTTC. It specifies CASSYDRTRVYGYTF.

The V call is TRBV19, the J call TRBJ1-6; TRBD1 agrees at 7 bases. V lost 2 bases and J lost 0; bases outside the gene matches: 10. Looked up from germline, CDR1 is LNHDA and CDR2 is SQIVND (reference sequence). The CDR3 covers 19 residues. The CDR3 region is CASSITRTGRSSYNSPLHF. For the CDR3, the DNA is TGTGCCAGTAGTATAACACGGACAGGCCGGAGCTCCTATAATTCACCCCTCCACTTT.

This clone has a handful of counts. V usage is TRBV9 and J usage is TRBJ2-1, with 7 bases lining up with TRBD1. From germline, CDR1 is SGDLS and CDR2 YYNGEE. This CDR3 region has 13 residues. The junction had 7 bases not matched to a gene; V was cut back by 4 bases and J by 9 bases. CDR3 nucleotides: TGTGCCAGCAGCTGGCAGGGGGATGGTGAGCAGTTCTTC. Amino acids: CASSWQGDGEQFF.

V and J are TRBV28 and TRBJ1-2; TRBD1 matches 7 bases. Germline trimming cut 8 bases from V and 4 bases from J; bases unmatched to any gene: 16. CDR1 is MDHEN and CDR2 is SYDVKM in the germline V gene. There are 16 residues in the CDR3. The CDR3 spells CASGLGQEIIRYGYTF. For the CDR3, the DNA is TGTGCCAGCGGTCTTGGACAGGAGATTATCCGCTATGGCTACACCTTC.